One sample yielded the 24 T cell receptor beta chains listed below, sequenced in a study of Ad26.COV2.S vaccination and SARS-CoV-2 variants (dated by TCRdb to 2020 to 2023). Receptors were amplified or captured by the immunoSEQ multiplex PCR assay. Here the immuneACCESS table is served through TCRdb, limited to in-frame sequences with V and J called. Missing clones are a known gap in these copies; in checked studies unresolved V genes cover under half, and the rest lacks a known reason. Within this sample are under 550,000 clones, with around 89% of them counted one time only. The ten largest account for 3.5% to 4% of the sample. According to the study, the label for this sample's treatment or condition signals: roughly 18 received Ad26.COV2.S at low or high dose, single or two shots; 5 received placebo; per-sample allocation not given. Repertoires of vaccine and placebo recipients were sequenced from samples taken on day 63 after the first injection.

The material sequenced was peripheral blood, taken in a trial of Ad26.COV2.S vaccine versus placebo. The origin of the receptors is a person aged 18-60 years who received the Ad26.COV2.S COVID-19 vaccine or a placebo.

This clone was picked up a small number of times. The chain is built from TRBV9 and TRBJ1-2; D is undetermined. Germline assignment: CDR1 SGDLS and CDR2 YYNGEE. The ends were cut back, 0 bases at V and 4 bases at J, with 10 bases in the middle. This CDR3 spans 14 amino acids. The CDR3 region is CASSVDAGSYGYTF. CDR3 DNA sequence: TGTGCCAGCAGCGTAGACGCGGGTAGCTATGGCTACACCTTC.

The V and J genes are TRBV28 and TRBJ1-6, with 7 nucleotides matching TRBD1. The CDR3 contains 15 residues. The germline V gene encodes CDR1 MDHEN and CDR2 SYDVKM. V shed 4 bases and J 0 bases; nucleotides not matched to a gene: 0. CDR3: CASSWDSSYNSPLHF. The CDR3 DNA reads TGTGCCAGCAGTTGGGACAGCTCCTATAATTCACCCCTCCACTTT.

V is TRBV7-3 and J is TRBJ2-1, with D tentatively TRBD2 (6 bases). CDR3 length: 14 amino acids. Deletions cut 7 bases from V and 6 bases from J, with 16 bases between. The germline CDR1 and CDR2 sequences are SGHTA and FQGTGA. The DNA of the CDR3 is TGTGCCAGCACCCCAGTCCCCGGGGGCAATGAGCAGTTCTTC. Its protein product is CASTPVPGGNEQFF.

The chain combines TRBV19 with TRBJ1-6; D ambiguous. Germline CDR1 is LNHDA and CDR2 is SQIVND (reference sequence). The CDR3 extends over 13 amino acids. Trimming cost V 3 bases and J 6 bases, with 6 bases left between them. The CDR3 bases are TGTGCCAGTAGTATGGGTCTTAATTCACCCCTCCACTTT. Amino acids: CASSMGLNSPLHF.

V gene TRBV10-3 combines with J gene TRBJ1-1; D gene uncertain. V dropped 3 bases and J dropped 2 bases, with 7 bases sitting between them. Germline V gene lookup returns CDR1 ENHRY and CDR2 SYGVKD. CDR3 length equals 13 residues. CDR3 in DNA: TGTGCCATCAGTGATCGGGAAAACACTGAAGCTTTCTTT. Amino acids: CAISDRENTEAFF.

The CDR3 DNA reads TGTGCCAGCAGCGACGGACTGTATAATTCACCCCTCCACTTT. Translation gives CASSDGLYNSPLHF. The chain has TRBV7-9 and TRBJ1-6; D not certain. The CDR3 extends over 14 amino acids. With 5 bases removed from V and 4 bases from J, the gap between germline ends came to 9 bases. Germline-derived CDR1 and CDR2 are SEHNR and FQNEAQ (reference sequence).

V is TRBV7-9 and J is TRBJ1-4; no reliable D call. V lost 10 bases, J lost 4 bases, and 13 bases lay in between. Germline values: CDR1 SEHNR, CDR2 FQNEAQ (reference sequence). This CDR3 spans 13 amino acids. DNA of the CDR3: TGTGCCACCCAGAGACGGAATAATGAAAAACTGTTTTTT. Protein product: CATQRRNNEKLFF.

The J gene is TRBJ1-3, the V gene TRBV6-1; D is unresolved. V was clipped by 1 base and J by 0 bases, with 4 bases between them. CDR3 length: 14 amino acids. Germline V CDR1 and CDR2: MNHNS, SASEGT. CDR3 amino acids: CASSEGPSGNTIYF. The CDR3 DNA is TGTGCCAGCAGTGAAGGACCCTCTGGAAACACCATATATTTT.

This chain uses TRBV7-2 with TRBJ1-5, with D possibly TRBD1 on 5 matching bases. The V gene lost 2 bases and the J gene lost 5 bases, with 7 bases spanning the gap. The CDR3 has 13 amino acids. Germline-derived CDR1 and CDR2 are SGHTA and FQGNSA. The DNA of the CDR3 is TGTGCCAGCAGCTTATCAGGGTATCAGCCCCAGCATTTT. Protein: CASSLSGYQPQHF.

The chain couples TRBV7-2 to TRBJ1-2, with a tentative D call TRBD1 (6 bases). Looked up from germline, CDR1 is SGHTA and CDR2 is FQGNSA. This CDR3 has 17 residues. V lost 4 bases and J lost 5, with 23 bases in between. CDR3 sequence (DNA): TGTGCCAGCAGCTCCGACAGGCGAAACAGCTCTTTATATGGCTACACCTTC. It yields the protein CASSSDRRNSSLYGYTF.

The CDR3 nucleotides are TGCGCCAGCAGGCAGGGGATCGGGACTGAAGCTTTCTTT. Translation gives CASRQGIGTEAFF. The chain combines TRBV10-1 with TRBJ1-1; D might be TRBD1 (6 bases). Between the trimmed V and J ends, which lost 6 bases and 5 bases, there was a span of 13 bases. The CDR3 is 13 residues long. Germline V gives CDR1 WNHNN, CDR2 SYGVQD (reference sequence).

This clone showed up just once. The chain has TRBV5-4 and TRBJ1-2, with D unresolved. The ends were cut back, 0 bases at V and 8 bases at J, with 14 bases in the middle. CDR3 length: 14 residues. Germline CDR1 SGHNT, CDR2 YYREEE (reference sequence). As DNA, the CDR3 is TGTGCCAGCAGCTTGGCCGAGGAATCTAAGGGCTACACCTTC. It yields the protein CASSLAEESKGYTF. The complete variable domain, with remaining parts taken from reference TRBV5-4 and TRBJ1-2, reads ETGVTQSPTHLIKTRGQQVTLRCSSQSGHNTVSWYQQALGQGPQFIFQYYREEENGRGNFPPRFSGLQFPNYSSELNVNALELDDSALYLCASSLAEESKGYTFGSGTRLTVV.

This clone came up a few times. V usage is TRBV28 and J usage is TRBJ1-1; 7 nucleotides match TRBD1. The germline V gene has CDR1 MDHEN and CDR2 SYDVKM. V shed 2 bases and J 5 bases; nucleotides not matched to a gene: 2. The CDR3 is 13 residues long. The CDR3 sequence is CASSLGTETEAFF. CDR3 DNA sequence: TGTGCCAGCAGTTTAGGGACAGAGACTGAAGCTTTCTTT.

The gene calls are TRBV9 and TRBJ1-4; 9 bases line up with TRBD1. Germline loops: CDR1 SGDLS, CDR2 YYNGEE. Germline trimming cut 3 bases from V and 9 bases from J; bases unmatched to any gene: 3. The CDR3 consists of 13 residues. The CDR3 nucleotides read TGTGCCAGCAGCGGAGGACAGGGGCAAAAACTGTTTTTT. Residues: CASSGGQGQKLFF.

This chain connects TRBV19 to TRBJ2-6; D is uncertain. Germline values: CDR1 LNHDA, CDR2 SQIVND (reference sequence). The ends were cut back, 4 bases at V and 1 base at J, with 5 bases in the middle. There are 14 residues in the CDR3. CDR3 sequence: CASSKLSGANVLTF. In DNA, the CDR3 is TGTGCCAGTAGTAAACTATCTGGGGCCAACGTCCTGACTTTC.

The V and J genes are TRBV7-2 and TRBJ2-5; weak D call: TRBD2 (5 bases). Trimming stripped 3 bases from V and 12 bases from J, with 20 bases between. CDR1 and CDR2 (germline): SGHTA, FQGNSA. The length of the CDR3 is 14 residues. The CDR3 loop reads CASSFSDSLGVKYF. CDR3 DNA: TGTGCCAGCAGCTTTAGCGACTCCCTAGGAGTCAAGTACTTC.

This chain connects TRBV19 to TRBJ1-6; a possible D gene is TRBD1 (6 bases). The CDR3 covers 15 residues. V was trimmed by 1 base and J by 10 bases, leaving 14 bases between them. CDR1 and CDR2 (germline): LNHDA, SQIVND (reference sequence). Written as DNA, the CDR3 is TGTGCCAGTAGTATAGCTGGGGGCATCGGATCACCCCTCCACTTT. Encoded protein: CASSIAGGIGSPLHF.

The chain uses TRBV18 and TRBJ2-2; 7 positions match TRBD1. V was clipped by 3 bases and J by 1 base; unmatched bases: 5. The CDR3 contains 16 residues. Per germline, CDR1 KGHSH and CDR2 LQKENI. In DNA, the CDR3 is TGTGCCAGCTCACCGCCGGGACAGCTGAACACCGGGGAGCTGTTTTTT. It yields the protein CASSPPGQLNTGELFF. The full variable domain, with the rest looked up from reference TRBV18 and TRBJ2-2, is NAGVMQNPRHLVRRRGQEARLRCSPMKGHSHVYWYRQLPEEGLKFMVYLQKENIIDESGMPKERFSAEFPKEGPSILRIQQVVRGDSAAYFCASSPPGQLNTGELFFGEGSRLTVL.

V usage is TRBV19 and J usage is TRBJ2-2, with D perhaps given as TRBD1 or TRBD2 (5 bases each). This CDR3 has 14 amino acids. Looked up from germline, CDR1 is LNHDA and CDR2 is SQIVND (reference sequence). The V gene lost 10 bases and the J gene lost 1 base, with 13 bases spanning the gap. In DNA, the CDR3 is TGTGCCACATCAGGGAGTCGGAACACCGGGGAGCTGTTTTTT. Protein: CATSGSRNTGELFF.

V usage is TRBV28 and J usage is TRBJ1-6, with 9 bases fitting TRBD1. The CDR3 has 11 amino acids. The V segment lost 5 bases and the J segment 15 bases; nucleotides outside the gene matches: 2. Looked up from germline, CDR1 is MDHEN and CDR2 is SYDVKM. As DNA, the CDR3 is TGTGCCAGCAGTAGGGACAGGGTCCTCCACTTT. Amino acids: CASSRDRVLHF.

CDR3 coding DNA: TGTGCCAGCAGCTCCTCAACAGGGGATGGCTACACCTTC. This encodes CASSSSTGDGYTF. The chain is built from TRBV7-2 and TRBJ1-2; 7 bases are a match to TRBD1. CDR1 is SGHTA, CDR2 FQGNSA, per germline. The trim removed 4 bases at V and 6 bases at J, leaving 5 bases unmatched. The CDR3 runs to 13 residues.

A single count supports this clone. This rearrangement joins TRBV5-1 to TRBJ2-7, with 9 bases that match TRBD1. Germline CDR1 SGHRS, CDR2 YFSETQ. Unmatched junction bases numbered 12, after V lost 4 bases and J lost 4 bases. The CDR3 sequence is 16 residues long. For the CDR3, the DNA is TGCGCCAGCAGCCCGGACGAGGGGACAGGGAGGTACGAGCAGTACTTC. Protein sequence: CASSPDEGTGRYEQYF.

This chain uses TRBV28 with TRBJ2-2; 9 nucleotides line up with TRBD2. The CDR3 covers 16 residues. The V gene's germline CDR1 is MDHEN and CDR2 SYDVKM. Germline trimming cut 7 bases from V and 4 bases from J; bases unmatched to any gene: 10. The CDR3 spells CASIKLREGGTGELFF. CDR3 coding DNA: TGTGCCAGCATAAAATTGCGGGAGGGAGGCACCGGGGAGCTGTTTTTT.

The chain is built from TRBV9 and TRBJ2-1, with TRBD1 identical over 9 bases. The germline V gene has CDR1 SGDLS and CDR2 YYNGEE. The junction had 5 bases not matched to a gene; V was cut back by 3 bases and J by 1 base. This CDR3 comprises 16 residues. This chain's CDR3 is CASSGGQGQSYNEQFF. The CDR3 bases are TGTGCCAGCAGCGGGGGACAGGGACAGTCCTACAATGAGCAGTTCTTC.